This T cell receptor (beta chain) was captured in a study of T cells in Graves' hyperthyroidism and ophthalmopathy. Study findings and constraints: Ophthalmopathy was distinguished from stable hyperthyroidism by 13 V-J signatures. Ophthalmopathy got predicted by the model a median roughly 6.4 months before its onset. Blood held most thyroid clonotypes expanded above 0.001 frequency.

Of note for this clonotype: Its antigen is still unknown.

The CDR3 has 15 amino acids. Germline-derived CDR1 and CDR2 are LNHDA and SQIVND (reference sequence). The V gene end was trimmed by 6 bases and the J gene end by 4 bases; junction bases not matched to a gene: 8. RNA transcripts gave rise to amplified TCR beta CDR3 regions. Initially, a first-round RT-PCR of the TCR CDR3 employed the HTBI primer set. TCRdb re-analysed the multiplex PCR reads in MiXCR, keeping a single row per CDR3 protein. The data hold some 350,000 distinct CDR3 sequences, with 25% observed a single time. Exclusion of patients followed from uncontrolled infection, other autoimmune disease, pregnancy or lactation.

This TCR was sampled from a man aged 50-60 years with Graves' hyperthyroidism. This sequence joins TRBV19 and TRBJ2-1; 8 bases map to TRBD1. Material: blood. CDR3 sequence (DNA): TGTGCCAGTAGATTGGGACAGGTTTCATACAATGAGCAGTTCTTC. This encodes CASRLGQVSYNEQFF.